Listed below are T cell receptor beta chains from one sample, sequenced in a study of cytomegalovirus exposure and HLA in healthy donors. Only in-frame clones appear in the TCRdb table, and some are missing; sequencing was by immunoSEQ multiplex PCR. The sample table includes 50,000 to 75,000 clones. The sequenced sample consisted of PBMCs. The receptor set was obtained from a woman aged 18-29 years in good health and CMV-seronegative. The CDR3 runs from the conserved cysteine through the conserved F or W. D genes are given only for firm matches.

d_call | j_call | v_call | cdr3_aa | cdr3_nt
- | TRBJ1-6 | TRBV4-1 | CASSQDGSTLGTSPLHF | TGCGCCAGCAGCCAAGATGGGAGTACACTAGGGACTTCACCCCTACACTTT
TRBD2 | TRBJ2-2 | TRBV6-1 | CASRGLAGGRGELFF | TGTGCCAGCAGAGGACTAGCGGGAGGACGCGGGGAGCTGTTTTTT
- | TRBJ2-3 | TRBV5-1 | CASSLERGLSTDTQYF | TGCGCCAGCAGCTTGGAACGCGGGCTTAGCACAGATACGCAGTATTTT
TRBD1 | TRBJ1-3 | TRBV28 | CASSLPGGVGNTIYF | TGTGCCAGCAGTTTGCCAGGGGGCGTTGGAAACACCATATATTTT
- | TRBJ2-7 | TRBV18 | CASSQEVGSEQYF | TGTGCCAGCTCACAAGAGGTCGGGAGCGAGCAGTACTTC
TRBD1 | TRBJ1-1 | TRBV18 | CASSRQGADTEAFF | TGTGCCAGCTCTCGACAGGGGGCGGACACTGAAGCTTTCTTT
- | TRBJ2-7 | TRBV5-1 | CASSIQGGRQPLEQYF | TGCGCCAGCAGCATCCAGGGCGGAAGGCAACCCCTAGAGCAGTACTTC
- | TRBJ1-6 | TRBV7-2 | CASSSNSRQVLAINSPLHF | TGTGCCAGCAGCTCAAACTCCAGACAGGTCCTAGCAATAAACTCACCCCTCCACTTT
TRBD2 | TRBJ2-3 | TRBV5-6 | CASSTSSGSTDTQYF | TGTGCCAGCAGCACTTCTAGCGGAAGCACAGATACGCAGTATTTT
TRBD1 | TRBJ1-2 | TRBV2 | CASSLDRGVGYTF | TGTGCCAGCAGTCTTGACAGGGGAGTCGGCTACACCTTC
TRBD2 | TRBJ2-7 | TRBV6-5 | CASSYIREGTVSQQYF | TGTGCCAGCAGTTATATCCGGGAGGGGACCGTTTCCCAACAGTACTTC
TRBD2 | TRBJ2-7 | TRBV19 | CASTPTAVSGRGAYEQYF | TGTGCCAGTACCCCGACCGCGGTTAGCGGGAGGGGGGCCTACGAGCAGTACTTC
- | TRBJ1-5 | TRBV19 | CASSIGRVNQPQHF | TGTGCCAGTAGTATAGGCAGGGTGAATCAGCCCCAGCATTTT
- | TRBJ2-3 | TRBV7-7 | CASSSSPGTDTQYF | TGTGCCAGCAGCTCCTCACCCGGGACTGATACGCAGTATTTT
- | TRBJ2-1 | TRBV5-1 | CASSLDYFDEQFF | TGCGCCAGCAGCTTGGACTATTTCGATGAGCAGTTCTTC
TRBD2 | TRBJ2-7 | TRBV23-1 | CASRPPGGAFRRYTSHPDEQYF | TGCGCCAGCAGACCTCCGGGGGGGGCGTTTCGGCGTTATACATCCCACCCCGATGAGCAGTACTTC
TRBD1 | TRBJ2-2 | TRBV7-9 | CASSLFQGDTGELFF | TGTGCCAGCAGCTTATTCCAGGGGGACACCGGGGAGCTGTTTTTT
TRBD2 | TRBJ2-1 | TRBV5-6 | CASSLWSGGGAYNEQFF | TGTGCCAGCAGCTTGTGGTCGGGCGGGGGGGCCTACAATGAGCAGTTCTTC
- | TRBJ2-3 | TRBV4-1 | CASSQSPTGSDTQYF | TGCGCCAGCAGCCAAAGCCCGACCGGGTCGGATACGCAGTATTTT
TRBD1 | TRBJ1-4 | TRBV28 | CASSRGTGWEKLFF | TGTGCCAGCAGCCGCGGGACAGGGTGGGAAAAACTGTTTTTT
TRBD1 | TRBJ1-1 | TRBV10-1 | CASSWTGGTEAFF | TGCGCCAGCAGCTGGACAGGGGGAACTGAAGCTTTCTTT
- | TRBJ1-3 | TRBV11-2 | CASSLNRAGNTIYF | TGTGCCAGCAGCTTAAACAGAGCTGGAAACACCATATATTTT
TRBD1 | TRBJ1-6 | TRBV7-9 | CASSPQDRDNSPLHF | TGTGCCAGCAGCCCTCAGGACAGGGATAATTCACCCCTCCACTTT
- | TRBJ1-6 | TRBV5-8 | CASSLFGRDNSPLHF | TGTGCCAGCAGCTTGTTCGGGCGGGATAATTCACCCCTCCACTTT
- | TRBJ2-7 | TRBV18 | CASSTTSVPYEQYF | TGTGCCAGCTCAACGACTTCTGTGCCCTACGAGCAGTACTTC
TRBD2 | TRBJ2-3 | TRBV7-6 | CASSWGLHTDTQYF | TGTGCCAGCAGCTGGGGACTACACACAGATACGCAGTATTTT
- | TRBJ1-4 | TRBV6-1 | CASRLRGPDEKLFF | TGTGCCAGCAGGCTCCGGGGTCCAGATGAAAAACTGTTTTTT
TRBD1 | TRBJ1-1 | TRBV5-1 | CASSLVGQGQGEAFF | TGCGCCAGCAGCTTGGTAGGACAGGGGCAAGGTGAAGCTTTCTTT
- | TRBJ1-2 | TRBV4-1 | CASSQDWTSYGYTF | TGCGCCAGCAGCCAAGATTGGACAAGCTATGGCTACACCTTC
TRBD1 | TRBJ2-7 | TRBV6-5 | CASSYSRTGQNHF | TGTGCCAGCAGTTACTCAAGGACAGGGCAGAACCACTTC
- | TRBJ2-7 | TRBV11-3 | CASSLDRAISYEQYF | TGTGCCAGCAGCTTAGACAGGGCGATCTCCTACGAGCAGTACTTC
TRBD1 | TRBJ1-1 | TRBV5-6 | CASSWEYGTGWRKTEAFF | TGTGCCAGCAGCTGGGAATACGGGACAGGGTGGAGAAAGACTGAAGCTTTCTTT
TRBD1 | TRBJ2-7 | TRBV11-3 | CASSYRDRVYEQYF | TGTGCCAGCAGCTACCGGGACAGGGTCTACGAGCAGTACTTC
TRBD1 | TRBJ1-2 | TRBV6-5 | CASSYGQGIYGYTF | TGTGCCAGCAGTTATGGACAGGGCATCTATGGCTACACCTTC
- | TRBJ1-6 | TRBV6-5 | CASRPKGQTNSPLHF | TGTGCCAGCAGACCCAAAGGACAGACGAATTCACCCCTCCACTTT
- | TRBJ2-7 | TRBV6-1 | CASNLRAEQYF | TGTGCCAGCAATCTCAGGGCCGAGCAGTACTTC
- | TRBJ1-4 | TRBV6-6 | CASRSAGGHNEKLFF | TGTGCCAGCAGATCCGCGGGGGGCCATAATGAAAAACTGTTTTTT
TRBD1 | TRBJ1-5 | TRBV18 | CASSPSGQGLGRNQPQHF | TGTGCCAGCTCACCATCGGGACAGGGGTTGGGGCGCAATCAGCCCCAGCATTTT
TRBD1 | TRBJ1-2 | TRBV25-1 | CAAAEQGAGGYTF | TGTGCTGCGGCGGAACAGGGGGCGGGGGGCTACACCTTC
TRBD1 | TRBJ1-1 | TRBV5-8 | CASQGRYSRGRNTEAFF | TGTGCCAGCCAGGGACGATACTCCAGGGGGAGGAACACTGAAGCTTTCTTT
- | TRBJ2-3 | TRBV18 | CASSPGSSTDTQYF | TGTGCCAGCTCACCAGGGAGTAGCACAGATACGCAGTATTTT
TRBD1 | TRBJ1-5 | TRBV6-1 | CAGGTGRNQPQHF | TGTGCCGGAGGGACAGGGCGCAATCAGCCCCAGCATTTT
- | TRBJ2-7 | TRBV6-1 | CASGLRQTYEQYF | TGTGCCAGCGGGCTCAGACAGACCTACGAGCAGTACTTC
- | TRBJ2-1 | TRBV5-1 | CASTLTRGGMDEQFF | TGCGCCTCCACCCTCACTAGAGGGGGAATGGATGAGCAGTTCTTC
- | TRBJ1-2 | TRBV20-1 | CSADQRGYTF | TGCAGTGCCGACCAGAGGGGCTACACCTTC
- | TRBJ2-5 | TRBV10-3 | CAISGSVQETQYF | TGTGCCATCAGTGGTTCAGTTCAAGAGACCCAGTACTTC
TRBD2 | TRBJ2-7 | TRBV5-1 | CASSYPGLGTYEQYF | TGCGCCAGCAGCTACCCGGGACTAGGGACCTACGAGCAGTACTTC
TRBD1 | TRBJ1-2 | TRBV2 | CASSYRGSDVGYTF | TGTGCCAGCAGTTACAGGGGTTCCGACGTGGGCTACACCTTC
- | TRBJ2-1 | TRBV7-9 | CASSFDSSYNEQFF | TGTGCCAGCAGCTTTGACTCATCCTACAATGAGCAGTTCTTC
- | TRBJ1-1 | TRBV5-1 | CASSPPGVGTEAFF | TGCGCCAGCAGCCCGCCAGGGGTGGGGACTGAAGCTTTCTTT
- | TRBJ1-1 | TRBV5-4 | CASSDGRGTEAFF | TGTGCCAGCAGCGACGGGAGGGGTACTGAAGCTTTCTTT
TRBD1 | TRBJ1-2 | TRBV2 | CASISTGYGYTF | TGTGCCAGCATTTCGACAGGGTATGGCTACACCTTC
- | TRBJ1-6 | TRBV27 | CASSERGGNSPLHF | TGTGCCAGCAGCGAAAGGGGGGGTAATTCACCCCTCCACTTT